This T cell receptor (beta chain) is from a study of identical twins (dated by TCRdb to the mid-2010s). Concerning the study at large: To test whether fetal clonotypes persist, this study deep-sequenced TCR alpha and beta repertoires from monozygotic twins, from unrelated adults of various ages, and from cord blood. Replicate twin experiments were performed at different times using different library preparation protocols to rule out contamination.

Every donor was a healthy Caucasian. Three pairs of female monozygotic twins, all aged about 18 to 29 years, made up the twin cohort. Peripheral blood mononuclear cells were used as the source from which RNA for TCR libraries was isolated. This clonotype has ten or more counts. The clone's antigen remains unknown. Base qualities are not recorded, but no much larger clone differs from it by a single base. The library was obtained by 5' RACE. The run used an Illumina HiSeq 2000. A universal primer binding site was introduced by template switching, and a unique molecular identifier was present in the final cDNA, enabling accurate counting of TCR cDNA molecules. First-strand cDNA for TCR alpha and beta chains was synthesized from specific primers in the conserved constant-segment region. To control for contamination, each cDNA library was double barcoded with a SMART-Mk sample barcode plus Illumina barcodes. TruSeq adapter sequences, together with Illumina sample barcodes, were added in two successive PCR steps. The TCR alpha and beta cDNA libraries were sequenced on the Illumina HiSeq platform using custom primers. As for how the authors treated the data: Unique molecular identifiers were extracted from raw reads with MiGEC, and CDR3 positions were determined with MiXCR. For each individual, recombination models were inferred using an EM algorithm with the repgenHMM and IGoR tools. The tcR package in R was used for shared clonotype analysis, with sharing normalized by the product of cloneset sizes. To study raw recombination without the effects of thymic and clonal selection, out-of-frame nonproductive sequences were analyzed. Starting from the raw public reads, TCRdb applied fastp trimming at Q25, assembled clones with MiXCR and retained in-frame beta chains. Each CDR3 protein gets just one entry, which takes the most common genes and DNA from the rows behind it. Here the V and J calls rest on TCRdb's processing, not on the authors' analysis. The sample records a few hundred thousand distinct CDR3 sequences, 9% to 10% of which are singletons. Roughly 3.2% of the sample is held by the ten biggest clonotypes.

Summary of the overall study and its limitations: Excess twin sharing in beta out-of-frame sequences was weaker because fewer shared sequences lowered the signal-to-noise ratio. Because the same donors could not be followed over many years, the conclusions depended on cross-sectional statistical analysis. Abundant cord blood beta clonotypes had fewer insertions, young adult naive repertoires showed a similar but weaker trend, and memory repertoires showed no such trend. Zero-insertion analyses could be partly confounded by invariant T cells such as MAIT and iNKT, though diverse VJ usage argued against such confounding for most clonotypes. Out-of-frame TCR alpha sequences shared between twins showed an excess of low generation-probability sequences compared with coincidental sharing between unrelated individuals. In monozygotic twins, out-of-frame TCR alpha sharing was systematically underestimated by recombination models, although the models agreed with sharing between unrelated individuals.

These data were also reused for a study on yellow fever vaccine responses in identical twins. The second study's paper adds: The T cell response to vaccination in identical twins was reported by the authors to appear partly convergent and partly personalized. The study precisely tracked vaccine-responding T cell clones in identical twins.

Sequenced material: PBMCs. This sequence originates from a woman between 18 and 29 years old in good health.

CDR3 protein: CASSLLSGDLETQYF. The nucleotide sequence reads as follows: TGTGCCAGCAGCTTGCTGTCAGGGGATTTGGAGACCCAGTACTTC. This sequence uses TRBV5-6 and TRBJ2-5; the D region possibly corresponds to TRBD1 (6 bases align). CDR1 SGHDT and CDR2 YYEEEE are derived from the germline V gene. The CDR3 goes from the cysteine to the phenylalanine over 15 residues. CDR3 DNA is the only sequence kept; it has 45 bases, read in frame from the first base. V is shortened by 1 base, J by 5 bases, and the region joining them spans 15 bases.